Listed below are T cell receptor beta chains from one sample, sequenced in a study of OX40 agonist ivuxolimab in advanced cancers. Sequencing was performed with immunoSEQ multiplex PCR; in TCRdb, only in-frame clones are kept and a portion is missing. Found here are roughly 66,000 clones, 75% to 85% of them singletons; the top ten hold around 0.7%. The sequencing here drew on CD4+ or CD8+ T cells sorted from blood, taken in a trial of the OX40 agonist ivuxolimab. The receptors were gathered from an adult with an advanced solid tumor such as melanoma, head and neck, liver or kidney cancer. The CDR3 runs from the conserved cysteine through the conserved F or W. Fields, in order: J gene, D gene, V gene, clone size, CDR3 protein, CDR3 DNA. D genes are given only for firm matches. Some rows mark clone size as missing; the rest say once, few, many or name a class of expanded clone.

TRBJ2-2	.	TRBV11-3	.	CASSLYGRTGELFF	TGTGCCAGCAGCCTTTACGGCAGAACCGGGGAGCTGTTTTTT
TRBJ1-5	.	TRBV12-5	.	CASGLVPLTQPQHF	TGTGCTAGTGGTTTGGTTCCTTTGACTCAGCCCCAGCATTTT
TRBJ2-1	TRBD2	TRBV14	.	CASSQARLAGGYNEQFF	TGTGCCAGCAGCCAAGCACGACTAGCGGGAGGGTACAATGAGCAGTTCTTC
TRBJ1-2	.	TRBV5-1	.	CASSYVRDPDSYTF	TGCGCCAGCAGCTACGTCAGGGACCCCGATAGCTACACCTTC
TRBJ2-1	.	TRBV20-1	.	CSARGLNEQFF	TGCAGTGCTAGAGGCCTCAATGAGCAGTTCTTC
TRBJ1-2	.	TRBV6-5	once	CASSPDRNYGYTF	TGTGCCAGCAGTCCGGACAGAAACTATGGCTACACCTTC
TRBJ2-7	TRBD1	TRBV5-6	once	CASSSNRGAYEQYF	TGTGCCAGCAGCTCAAACAGGGGGGCCTACGAGCAGTACTTC
TRBJ2-3	.	TRBV18	.	CASSPTESTDTQYF	TGTGCCAGCTCACCGACAGAAAGCACAGATACGCAGTATTTT
TRBJ2-7	TRBD2	TRBV4-1	once	CASSPELTSGTYEQYF	TGCGCCAGCAGCCCAGAGCTGACTAGCGGGACCTACGAGCAGTACTTC
TRBJ2-1	.	TRBV11-3	.	CASSTPRAEQFF	TGTGCCAGCAGCACCCCCAGGGCGGAGCAGTTCTTC
TRBJ2-7	.	TRBV5-1	.	CASADGNSREQYF	TGCGCCAGTGCGGACGGGAACTCTCGGGAGCAGTACTTC
TRBJ1-5	TRBD1	TRBV7-6	.	CASSLGNRGSNQPQHF	TGTGCCAGCAGCTTAGGGAACAGGGGGAGCAATCAGCCCCAGCATTTT
TRBJ2-5	.	TRBV15	once	CATGRAQETQYF	TGTGCCACCGGAAGGGCGCAAGAGACCCAGTACTTC
TRBJ2-7	TRBD2	TRBV7-2	.	CASSGASGDLHPYEQYF	TGTGCCAGCTCGGGTGCTAGCGGAGACCTACACCCCTACGAGCAGTACTTC
TRBJ2-3	.	TRBV6-5	.	CASSNGGTQYF	TGTGCCAGCAGTAACGGTGGTACGCAGTATTTT
TRBJ1-1	.	TRBV4-1	.	CASSQRTESEAFF	TGCGCCAGCAGCCAAAGGACTGAATCGGAAGCTTTCTTT
TRBJ2-1	TRBD2	TRBV29-1	.	CSATSQVLGEQFF	TGCAGCGCGACTAGCCAGGTGTTGGGTGAGCAGTTCTTC
TRBJ1-1	.	TRBV20-1	.	CSGTGNTEAFF	TGCAGTGGTACAGGAAACACTGAAGCTTTCTTT